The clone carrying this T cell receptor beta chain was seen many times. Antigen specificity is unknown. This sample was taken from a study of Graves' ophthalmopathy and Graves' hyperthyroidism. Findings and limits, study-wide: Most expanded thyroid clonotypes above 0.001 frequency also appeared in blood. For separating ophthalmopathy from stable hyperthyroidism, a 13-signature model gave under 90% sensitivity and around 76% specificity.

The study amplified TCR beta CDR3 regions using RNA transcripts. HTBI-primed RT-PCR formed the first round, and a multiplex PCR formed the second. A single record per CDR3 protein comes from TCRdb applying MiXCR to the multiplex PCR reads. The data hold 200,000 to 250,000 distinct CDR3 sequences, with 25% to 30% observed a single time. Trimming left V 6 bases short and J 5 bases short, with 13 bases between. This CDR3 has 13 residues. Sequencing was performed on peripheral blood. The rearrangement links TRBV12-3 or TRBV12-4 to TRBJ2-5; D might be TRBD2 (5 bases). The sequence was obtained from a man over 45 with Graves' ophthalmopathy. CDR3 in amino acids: CASSPTPGETQYF. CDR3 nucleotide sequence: TGTGCCAGCAGCCCTACCCCGGGGGAGACCCAGTACTTC.